Each of the 21 T cell receptor beta chains below was sequenced from the same sample in a study of blood T cell repertoires in COVID-19 (dated by TCRdb to between 2020 and 2021). Receptor libraries were prepared by the immunoSEQ multiplex PCR assay. TCRdb carries this immuneACCESS record with in-frame sequences only. Its versions omit some clonotypes, under half of them owing to an unresolved V gene in the studies checked, with the rest unexplained. A total of 65,000 to 85,000 clones appear in this sample, approximately 89% of them only once. The top ten constitute about 6% of the sample. Material: peripheral blood. Receptors originate from a human donor in a cohort sampled during active COVID-19.

The chain carries TRBV20-1 and TRBJ2-7; tentative D call: TRBD2 (7 bases). The CDR3 spans 11 residues. The ends were cut back, 5 bases at V and 7 bases at J, with 12 bases in the middle. Germline V gene lookup returns CDR1 DFQATT and CDR2 SNEGSKA (reference sequence). CDR3 residues: CSAHGGQEQYF. The CDR3 DNA sequence: TGCAGTGCTCACGGGGGGCAAGAGCAGTACTTC.

V usage is TRBV9 and J usage is TRBJ2-3; D perhaps matches TRBD1 (6 bases). Looked up from germline, CDR1 is SGDLS and CDR2 is YYNGEE. The V gene lost 1 base and the J gene lost 2 bases, with 11 bases spanning the gap. This CDR3 is 15 amino acids long. The CDR3 coding sequence is TGTGCCAGCAGCGTATTCGGACAGTCCACAGATACGCAGTATTTT. Its translation: CASSVFGQSTDTQYF.

The CDR3: CATSILGQGNQPQHF. CDR3 sequence (DNA): TGTGCCACCAGCATTTTAGGACAGGGCAATCAGCCCCAGCATTTT. V and J are TRBV15 and TRBJ1-5; 7 positions agree with TRBD1. The CDR3 is made up of 15 amino acids. Looked up from germline, CDR1 is LNHNV and CDR2 is YYDKDF (reference sequence). V lost 4 bases, J lost 2 bases, and 5 bases stayed unmatched.

This chain uses TRBV7-2 with TRBJ1-6; D perhaps matches TRBD1 (6 bases). The germline CDR1 and CDR2 sequences are SGHTA and FQGNSA. V lost 8 bases, J lost 6 bases, and 14 bases lay in between. The CDR3 loop spans 14 amino acids. CDR3 protein: CASRQALLNSPLHF. The DNA of the CDR3 is TGTGCCAGCCGACAGGCTCTTCTTAATTCACCCCTCCACTTT.

The rearrangement links TRBV3-1 (or the pseudogene TRBV3-2) to TRBJ1-3; 7 nucleotides match TRBD1. The CDR3 runs 15 residues. V was clipped by 2 bases and J by 3 bases; unmatched bases: 4. Germline CDR1 reads LGHDT; CDR2 reads YNNKEL (reference sequence). CDR3 bases: TGTGCCAGCAGCCAACTAACAGGGGTTGGAAACACCATATATTTT. Residues: CASSQLTGVGNTIYF.

The chain is built from TRBV19 and TRBJ2-7, with 9 bases identical to TRBD1. Trimming at V came to 5 bases and at J to 5 bases, leaving 7 bases not matched to a gene. This CDR3 contains 14 residues. Germline V gene lookup returns CDR1 LNHDA and CDR2 SQIVND (reference sequence). The CDR3 sequence is CASSPGQGANEQYF. The CDR3 DNA is TGTGCCAGTAGTCCGGGACAGGGTGCCAACGAGCAGTACTTC.

This chain joins TRBV5-1 and TRBJ1-1, with D unresolved. CDR3 length: 13 residues. The V gene's germline CDR1 is SGHRS and CDR2 YFSETQ. Trimming shortened V by 4 bases and J by 3 bases, and 10 bases separated the two germline ends. The CDR3 protein is CASSPRVDTEAFF. CDR3 nucleotide sequence: TGCGCCAGCAGCCCGAGGGTCGACACTGAAGCTTTCTTT.

This clone was observed once. The chain combines TRBV6-2 or TRBV6-3 with TRBJ2-5; the match to TRBD2 covers 11 bases. Germline V CDR1 and CDR2: MNHEY, SVGEGT. The CDR3 loop spans 17 amino acids. V trimming: 4 bases; J trimming: 2 bases; junction bases outside the gene matches: 9. The chain's CDR3 is CASSFSTSGVYQETQYF. CDR3 DNA: TGTGCCAGCAGTTTCTCGACTAGCGGGGTGTATCAAGAGACCCAGTACTTC.

The chain employs TRBV6-5 and TRBJ1-1; 7 bases agree with TRBD1. V lost 9 bases to trimming and J lost 5 bases; unmatched junction nucleotides: 12. The CDR3 runs to 14 residues. The germline gives CDR1 MNHEY, CDR2 SVGAGI. In DNA form, the CDR3 reads TGTGCCAGTCTGGGAGACAGGGTGGGGACTGAAGCTTTCTTT. It is translated as CASLGDRVGTEAFF.

The V call is TRBV30, the J call TRBJ1-5; a weak D match, TRBD1 (5 bases). The V gene lost 2 bases and the J gene lost 5 bases, with 13 bases spanning the gap. This CDR3 is 14 amino acids long. The germline CDR1 and CDR2 sequences are GTSNPN and SVGIG (reference sequence). For the CDR3, the DNA is TGTGCCTGGAGTTCACGACAGCTCGATCAGCCCCAGCATTTT. It encodes CAWSSRQLDQPQHF.

This chain links TRBV6-5 with TRBJ1-2; 7 nucleotides align to TRBD1. Trimming cost V 7 bases and J 8 bases; bases outside gene matches: 13. Looked up from germline, CDR1 is MNHEY and CDR2 is SVGAGI. The CDR3 runs 14 residues. CDR3 in DNA: TGTGCCAGCAAAATTGGACAGGACGTCTTCGGCTACACCTTC. Its translation: CASKIGQDVFGYTF.

The chain couples TRBV6-9 to TRBJ2-1, with D maybe TRBD2 (5 bases). The V end lost 4 bases, the J end lost 2 bases, and 15 bases lay between the germline ends. Germline V gene sequence: CDR1 MNHGY, CDR2 SVAAGI. The CDR3 contains 16 residues. The CDR3 DNA reads as TGTGCCAGCAGTTCCCCAAAGGACTGCACCTACAATGAGCAGTTCTTC. It codes for CASSSPKDCTYNEQFF.

This clone was seen just once. The rearrangement joins TRBV10-3 to TRBJ2-3, with a possible D match to TRBD2 (5 bases). Germline loops: CDR1 ENHRY, CDR2 SYGVKD. V lost 8 bases and J lost 0, with 6 bases in between. The CDR3 runs to 12 residues. CDR3 sequence: CAIEGSTDTQYF. The CDR3 DNA reads as TGTGCCATCGAGGGAAGCACAGATACGCAGTATTTT.

The DNA for the CDR3 is TGCGCCAGCAGCCCGGGACAATTTATTAATTCACCCCTCCACTTT. As protein: CASSPGQFINSPLHF. The V and J genes are TRBV4-1 and TRBJ1-6, with D perhaps matching TRBD1 (6 bases). The CDR3 spans 15 residues. Germline V gene lookup returns CDR1 MGHRA and CDR2 YSYEKL. V shed 4 bases and J shed 6 bases, with 13 bases lying between them.

Here the CDR3 DNA reads TGTGCCAGCAGCTTGGGACAGCGAGGGAACACTGAAGCTTTCTTT. Encoded protein: CASSLGQRGNTEAFF. V and J are TRBV6-5 and TRBJ1-1, with TRBD1 matching over 7 bases. V dropped 6 bases and J dropped 1; count of bases not matched to a gene: 8. The CDR3 runs 15 residues. CDR1 is MNHEY, CDR2 SVGAGI, per germline.

V usage is TRBV18 and J usage is TRBJ2-5, with 9 bases fitting TRBD1. CDR1 is KGHSH, CDR2 LQKENI, per germline. V lost 2 bases to trimming and J lost 4 bases; unmatched junction nucleotides: 11. The CDR3 totals 17 residues. CDR3 residues: CASSPSGQGGLRETQYF. DNA for the CDR3: TGTGCCAGCTCACCATCGGGACAGGGTGGGTTGCGAGAGACCCAGTACTTC.

The genes are TRBV7-9 and TRBJ1-6; TRBD1 matches 7 bases. Per germline, CDR1 SEHNR and CDR2 FQNEAQ (reference sequence). V lost 0 bases to trimming and J lost 9 bases; unmatched junction nucleotides: 5. The CDR3 covers 15 residues. CDR3 DNA: TGTGCCAGCAGCTTAGCGGGGCAGGGGGGTTCACCCCTCCACTTT. Translated: CASSLAGQGGSPLHF.

The chain employs TRBV5-1 and TRBJ1-1, with unresolved D. In germline, CDR1 is SGHRS, CDR2 YFSETQ. The CDR3 spans 14 residues. Deletions cut 4 bases from V and 3 bases from J, with 13 bases between. In nucleotides, the CDR3 is TGCGCCAGCAGCCTTCTAGGAGAGGACACTGAAGCTTTCTTT. This sequence encodes CASSLLGEDTEAFF. Combining the CDR3 with reference TRBV5-1 and TRBJ1-1 gives the whole variable domain KAGVTQTPRYLIKTRGQQVTLSCSPISGHRSVSWYQQTPGQGLQFLFEYFSETQRNKGNFPGRFSGRQFSNSRSEMNVSTLELGDSALYLCASSLLGEDTEAFFGQGTRLTVV.

This rearrangement joins TRBV10-3 to TRBJ1-2; tentative D call: TRBD1 (5 bases). The CDR3 extends over 14 amino acids. V was trimmed by 4 bases and J by 8 bases, leaving 17 bases between them. The V gene's germline CDR1 is ENHRY and CDR2 SYGVKD. The chain's CDR3 is CAISAGQTVRGYTF. For the CDR3, the DNA is TGTGCCATCAGTGCGGGCCAGACAGTTAGGGGCTACACCTTC.

This clone has only one observation. The chain combines TRBV30 with TRBJ1-4; the D gene is possibly TRBD1 (5 bases). Germline CDR1 is GTSNPN and CDR2 is SVGIG (reference sequence). This CDR3 has 15 amino acids. V lost 3 bases, J lost 0 bases, and 11 bases lay in between. CDR3 protein: CAWRTAGATNEKLFF. In DNA, the CDR3 is TGTGCCTGGAGGACAGCGGGCGCAACTAATGAAAAACTGTTTTTT.

This chain links TRBV7-9 with TRBJ1-2; TRBD1 aligns across 7 bases. CDR1 SEHNR and CDR2 FQNEAQ come from the germline V gene (reference sequence). The V segment lost 4 bases and the J segment 3 bases; nucleotides outside the gene matches: 5. This CDR3 comprises 14 residues. The CDR3 DNA is TGTGCCAGCAGCTCCCGGACAGGACACTATGGCTACACCTTC. Encoded protein: CASSSRTGHYGYTF.